One T cell receptor (beta chain) is described in this entry. CDR3 length: 16 amino acids. Trimming pared 8 bases from V and 2 bases from J, leaving 21 bases between. Germline V gene sequence: CDR1 MNHEY, CDR2 SMNVEV (reference sequence). This entry comes from a study of OX40 agonist ivuxolimab in advanced cancers. The table came from immunoSEQ multiplex PCR; TCRdb's copy has only in-frame clones and leaves some out. The table lists 60,000 or so clones, roughly 85% of them singletons, with roughly 4.8% in the top ten. Baseline, cycle 4 day 1, and cycle 7 day 1 were the blood sampling points. Sequencing used CD4+ or CD8+ T cells sorted from blood, obtained in a trial of the OX40 agonist ivuxolimab. This clonotype was obtained from an adult with an advanced solid tumor such as melanoma, head and neck, liver or kidney cancer. The J gene is TRBJ1-2, the V gene TRBV27; D ambiguous. CDR3 sequence: CASPAEFRIINYGYTF. In DNA, the CDR3 is TGTGCCAGCCCTGCCGAGTTCAGGATCATCAACTATGGCTACACCTTC.